Listed here is a single T cell receptor (beta chain). Naive CD8 cells lacked CD45RO, underwent positive selection for CCR7 and left out terminally differentiated effector memory CD45RA+ cells. CDR3 length: 15 amino acids. Germline assignment: CDR1 WSHSY and CDR2 SAAADI. V was shortened by 5 bases and J by 6 bases, with 17 bases between the two germline ends. These data belong to a study of shared clonotypes between healthy human individuals. Profiled with immunoSEQ multiplex PCR; TCRdb holds only in-frame clones, not every one. The repertoire holds 660,000 or so clones, with about 96% as singletons. This TCR was sampled from a woman aged 25 to 39 in good health. This sequence joins TRBV10-2 and TRBJ2-1; D not resolved. Sequences were obtained from naive CD8+ T cells sorted from blood. The chain's CDR3 is CASSPEWLAANEQFF. Here the CDR3 DNA reads TGCGCCAGCAGTCCCGAGTGGTTGGCAGCCAATGAGCAGTTCTTC.